This T cell receptor beta chain originates from a study of Ad26.COV2.S vaccination and SARS-CoV-2 variants. Study overall: Intramuscular Ad26.COV2.S at 5x10^10 or 1x10^11 viral particles.

Profiling relied on immunoSEQ multiplex PCR, and the TCRdb table lists in-frame clones only, not all of them. The repertoire holds 380,000 or so clones, roughly 85% seen once, with about 7.4% in the top ten. The treatment: around 19 received Ad26.COV2.S at low or high dose, single or two shots; 5 received placebo; per-sample allocation not given. It was on day 63 after the first vaccine or placebo injection that samples were taken. The V gene lost 0 bases and the J gene lost 0 bases, with 10 bases spanning the gap. CDR1 is SGHNT, CDR2 YYREEE, per germline (reference sequence). The CDR3 contains 17 residues.

The chain joins TRBV5-4 to TRBJ1-6; D is unclear. This specimen consisted of peripheral blood, obtained in a trial of Ad26.COV2.S vaccine versus placebo. The origin of this receptor is a person between 18 and 60 years old who received the Ad26.COV2.S COVID-19 vaccine or a placebo. The CDR3 DNA is TGTGCCAGCAGCTTGGGCAGGCCGAGCTCCTATAATTCACCCCTCCACTTT. Translated, it gives CASSLGRPSSYNSPLHF.